This T cell receptor beta chain was identified in a study of CXCR3-negative and CXCR3-positive naive CD8 T cells. To note about this clonotype: Its antigen is unidentified.

Researchers prepared the TRB cDNA libraries using 5' RACE with UMI labels. TCRdb processed the 5' RACE reads again and assigns one entry to each CDR3 protein, with no DNA. The sample shows about 120,000 distinct CDR3 sequences, and about 0.35% sits with its ten largest clones. The study, taken as a whole, reports: Naive cells with CXCR3 showed TRB CDR3s that were more hydrophobic than those in CXCR3-negative naive cells.

The germline CDR1 and CDR2 sequences are ENHRY and SYGVKD. The CDR3 covers 16 residues. Material: naive CXCR3+ CD8+ T cells from blood. As to subset: CD45RO-CCR7+CD27+CD95- naive CD8+ T cells expressing CXCR3 (TNR3+). The gene calls are TRBV10-3 and TRBJ2-5; TCRdb outputs TRBD1, but without DNA this stays unchecked. The clonotype was recovered from a human donor in good health. Some clones in this sample may be carry-over from other donors' samples. The chain's CDR3 is CAISDPDRVGWETQYF.